This T cell receptor (beta chain) is drawn from a study of blood T cell repertoires in COVID-19. Looking at the study overall: Specimens from acute and convalescent COVID-19 originated in the United States, Italy and Spain. In each case, the material was cDNA or gDNA derived from T cells, B-cell-depleted T cells, or PBMCs.

Germline CDR1 and CDR2: MDHEN and SYDVKM. The CDR3 length is 14 residues. Trimming stripped 6 bases from V and 0 bases from J, with 11 bases between. As processed by the authors: Amplifying reference gene primers gave estimates of nucleated cell counts. Generated by immunoSEQ multiplex PCR, the TCRdb table keeps only in-frame clones and is missing some. V and J calls and clone size are those listed in that table; D and trimming were worked out from the DNA. The sample lists about 56,000 clones, 88% seen once, with less than 4.5% in the top ten. This clonotype originated in a middle-aged man with active COVID-19. The material sequenced was peripheral blood. The chain uses TRBV28 and TRBJ1-2; D may be TRBD1 (5 bases). The CDR3 is CASSPGGANYGYTF. The CDR3 DNA reads TGTGCCAGCAGCCCGGGGGGTGCTAACTATGGCTACACCTTC.